The 10 T cell receptor beta chains below all came from one sample that was sequenced in a study of blood T cell repertoires in COVID-19. The method was immunoSEQ multiplex PCR; TCRdb's version includes in-frame clones alone and lacks a portion of them. Among some 190,000 clones listed, about 85% were seen once. Sequences were obtained from PBMCs or T cells enriched from blood (not recorded which). All receptors come from a woman aged 40-49 years in a cohort exposed to, infected with or recovered from COVID-19 (not recorded which).

This clone turned up a few times. The chain has TRBV3-1 (or the pseudogene TRBV3-2) and TRBJ1-2; the match to TRBD1 covers 9 bases. J lost 7 bases, V lost 4 bases, and 13 bases had no gene match. Germline V gene data show CDR1 as LGHDT and CDR2 as YNNKEL (reference sequence). The CDR3 has 16 amino acids. CDR3 coding DNA: TGTGCCAGCAGCCCTAGGACAGGGGATGGTAGCTCTGGCTACACCTTC. Translated: CASSPRTGDGSSGYTF.

This chain connects TRBV13 to TRBJ2-7, with 8 nucleotides matching TRBD1. Germline V gene sequence: CDR1 PRHDT, CDR2 FYEKMQ (reference sequence). V trimming: 5 bases; J trimming: 0 bases; junction bases outside the gene matches: 3. This CDR3 spans 14 amino acids. The CDR3 bases are TGTGCCAGCAGCCAGCAGGGGGCCTCCTACGAGCAGTACTTC. This translates into CASSQQGASYEQYF.

The CDR3 is CASRPLRQAYGYTF. DNA for the CDR3: TGTGCCAGCAGACCGCTAAGGCAGGCTTATGGCTACACCTTC. This chain joins TRBV27 and TRBJ1-2; D gene uncertain. The germline V gene has CDR1 MNHEY and CDR2 SMNVEV (reference sequence). V was cut by 6 bases and J by 5 bases, with 16 bases left in between. CDR3 size: 14 residues.

This chain links TRBV11-2 with TRBJ1-4, with 10 bases identical to TRBD1. The germline V gene encodes CDR1 SGHAT and CDR2 FQNNGV. Losses at the gene ends were 1 base for V and 6 bases for J; bases not matched to a gene: 5. The CDR3 consists of 16 residues. CDR3 in amino acids: CASSLVYGQGDEKLFF. CDR3 coding DNA: TGTGCCAGCAGCTTAGTCTACGGACAGGGGGATGAAAAACTGTTTTTT.

The chain carries TRBV6-2 or TRBV6-3 and TRBJ1-1; TRBD1 is a possible D gene (6 bases). CDR1 MNHEY and CDR2 SVGEGT come from the germline V gene. V shed 5 bases and J shed 3 bases, with 7 bases lying between them. This CDR3 contains 12 residues. The CDR3 is CASSQGHTEAFF. Written as DNA, the CDR3 is TGTGCCAGCAGTCAGGGGCACACTGAAGCTTTCTTT.

The gene calls are TRBV7-6 and TRBJ1-4, with a weak D call TRBD1 (6 bases). Germline V gene sequence: CDR1 SGHVS, CDR2 FNYEAQ. The CDR3 has 15 residues. The germline V and J ends were trimmed by 0 bases and 8 bases, with 13 bases remaining between them. The CDR3 reads CASSLAGGRGEKLFF. In nucleotides, the CDR3 is TGTGCCAGCAGCTTAGCCGGGGGGCGTGGGGAAAAACTGTTTTTT.

In nucleotides, the CDR3 is TGTGCCAGCAGTTCCGCGGGACTAACCTACAATGAGCAGTTCTTC. This encodes CASSSAGLTYNEQFF. J is TRBJ2-1 and V is TRBV6-2 or TRBV6-3; 7 bases are shared with TRBD2. The V gene's germline CDR1 is MNHEY and CDR2 SVGEGT. Trimming removed 4 bases from V and 2 bases from J; junction bases left unmatched: 5. The CDR3 runs 15 residues.

The chain is built from TRBV27 and TRBJ1-1; D gene uncertain. The CDR3 is 13 residues long. The germline V gene has CDR1 MNHEY and CDR2 SMNVEV (reference sequence). Trimming cost V 0 bases and J 4 bases, with 6 bases left between them. The CDR3 region is CASSLSVVTEAFF. CDR3 coding DNA: TGTGCCAGCAGTTTATCGGTAGTCACTGAAGCTTTCTTT.

Only one count was recorded for this clone. The chain is built from TRBV11-2 and TRBJ2-2; 14 bases line up with TRBD2. The junction had 5 bases not matched to a gene; V was cut back by 1 base and J by 4 bases. The CDR3 length is 18 residues. Germline V gene lookup returns CDR1 SGHAT and CDR2 FQNNGV. The CDR3 protein is CASSLAPGLAGVTGELFF. In DNA, the CDR3 is TGTGCCAGCAGCTTAGCACCGGGACTAGCGGGGGTCACCGGGGAGCTGTTTTTT.

V is TRBV21-1 and J is TRBJ2-5; the table's D call TRBD2 went unverified against the DNA. TRBV21-1 is a pseudogene locus. The CDR3 is made up of 13 amino acids. This CDR3 is CASSPGRGETQYF. In DNA, the CDR3 is TGTGCCAGCAGCCCCGGGAGGGGAGAGACCCAGTACTTC.